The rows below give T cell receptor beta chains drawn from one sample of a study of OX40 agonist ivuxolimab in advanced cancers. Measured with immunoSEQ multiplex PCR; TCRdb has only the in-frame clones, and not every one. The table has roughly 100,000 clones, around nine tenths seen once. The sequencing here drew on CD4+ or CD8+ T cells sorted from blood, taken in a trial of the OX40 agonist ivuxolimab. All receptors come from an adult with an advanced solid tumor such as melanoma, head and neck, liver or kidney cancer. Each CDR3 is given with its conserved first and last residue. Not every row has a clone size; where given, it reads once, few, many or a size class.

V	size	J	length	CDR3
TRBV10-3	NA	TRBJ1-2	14	CVISSGGAGAGYTF
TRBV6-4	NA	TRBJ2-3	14	CASSDSTWPNTQYF
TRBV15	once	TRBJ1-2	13	CATSRGIDYGYTF
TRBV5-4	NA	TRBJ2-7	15	CASSLFDREGHEQYF
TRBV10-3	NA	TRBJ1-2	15	CAISTYGQGGYGYTF
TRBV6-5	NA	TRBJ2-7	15	CASSYSAFGVYEQYF
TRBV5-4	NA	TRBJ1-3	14	CASSRYGGGNTIYF
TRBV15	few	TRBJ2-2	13	CATSREVTGELFF
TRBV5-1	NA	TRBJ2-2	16	CASSLTLSLNTGELFF
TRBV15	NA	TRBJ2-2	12	CATSRNTGELFF
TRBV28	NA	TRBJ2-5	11	CASSSPWTQYF
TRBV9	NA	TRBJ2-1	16	CASSARQLGLSNEQFF
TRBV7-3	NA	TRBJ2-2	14	CASSSGVNTGELFF
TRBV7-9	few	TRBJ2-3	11	CASRNTDTQYF
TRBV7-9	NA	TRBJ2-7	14	CASSQPGRGSEQYF
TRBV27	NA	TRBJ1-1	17	CASNPGFGVGLGTEAFF
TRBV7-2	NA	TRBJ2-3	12	CASSLMGDTQYF
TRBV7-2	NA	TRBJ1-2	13	CASSLRKSDGYTF